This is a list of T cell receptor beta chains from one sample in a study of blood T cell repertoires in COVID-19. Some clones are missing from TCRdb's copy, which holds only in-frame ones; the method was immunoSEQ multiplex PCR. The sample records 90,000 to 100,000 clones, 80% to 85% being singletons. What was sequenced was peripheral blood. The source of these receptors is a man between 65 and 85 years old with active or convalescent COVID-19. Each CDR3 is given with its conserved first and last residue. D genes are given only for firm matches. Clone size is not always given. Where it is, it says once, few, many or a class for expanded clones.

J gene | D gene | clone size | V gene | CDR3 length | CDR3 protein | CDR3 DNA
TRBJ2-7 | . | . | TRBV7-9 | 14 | CASSTDSSSYEQYF | TGTGCCAGCAGCACAGACAGCAGCTCCTACGAGCAGTACTTC
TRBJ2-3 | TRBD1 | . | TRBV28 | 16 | CASRTGGPPLTDTQYF | TGTGCCAGCAGGACAGGGGGCCCACCCCTCACAGATACGCAGTATTTT
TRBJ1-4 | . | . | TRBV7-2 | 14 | CASSSSGAGEKLFF | TGTGCCAGCAGCTCCAGTGGGGCTGGGGAAAAACTGTTTTTT
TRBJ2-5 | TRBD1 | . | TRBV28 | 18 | CASSSSRGTAGAGLTQYF | TGTGCCAGCAGTTCGAGTAGGGGGACAGCCGGGGCCGGGCTGACCCAGTACTTC
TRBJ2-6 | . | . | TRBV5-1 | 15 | CASSLGGSGANVLTF | TGCGCCAGCAGCTTGGGCGGGTCTGGGGCCAACGTCCTGACTTTC
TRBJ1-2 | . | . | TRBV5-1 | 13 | CASSSQGVRSYTF | TGCGCCAGCAGCTCGCAGGGTGTCAGAAGCTACACCTTC
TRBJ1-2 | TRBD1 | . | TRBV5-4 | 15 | CASSLVGQPSYGYTF | TGTGCCAGCAGCTTGGTGGGACAGCCATCCTATGGCTACACCTTC
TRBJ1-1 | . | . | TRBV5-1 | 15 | CASSLEGSQGTEAFF | TGCGCCAGCAGCCTGGAGGGCAGCCAGGGCACTGAAGCTTTCTTT
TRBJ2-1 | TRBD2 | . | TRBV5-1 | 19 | CASSYGSSGGAGSYNEQFF | TGCGCCAGCAGCTATGGGTCTAGCGGGGGGGCCGGGAGTTACAATGAGCAGTTCTTC
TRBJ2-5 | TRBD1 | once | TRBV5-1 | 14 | CASSWGTGEETQYF | TGCGCCAGCAGCTGGGGGACAGGAGAAGAGACCCAGTACTTC
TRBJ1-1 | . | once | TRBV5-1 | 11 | CASSSGIEAFF | TGCGCCAGCAGCTCCGGGATTGAAGCTTTCTTT
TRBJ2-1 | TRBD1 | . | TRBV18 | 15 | CASSPDRGKYNEQFF | TGTGCCAGCTCGCCCGACAGGGGGAAATACAATGAGCAGTTCTTC
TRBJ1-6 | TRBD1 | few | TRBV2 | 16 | CASSPDRGTYNSPLHF | TGTGCCAGCAGCCCCGACAGGGGGACCTATAATTCACCCCTCCACTTT
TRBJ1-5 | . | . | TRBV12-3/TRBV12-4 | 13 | CASSGGLNQPQHF | TGTGCCAGCAGTGGGGGCTTGAATCAGCCCCAGCATTTT
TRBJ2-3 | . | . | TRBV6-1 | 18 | CASSVYKGPREGTDTQYF | TGTGCCAGCAGTGTGTATAAAGGGCCTAGGGAGGGCACAGATACGCAGTATTTT
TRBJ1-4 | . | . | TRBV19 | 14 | CASSIRGGNEKLFF | TGTGCCAGTAGTATCAGGGGAGGGAATGAAAAACTGTTTTTT
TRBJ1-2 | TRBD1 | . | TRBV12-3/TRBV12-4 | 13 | CASSRQGANGYTF | TGTGCCAGCAGCAGGCAGGGGGCGAACGGCTACACCTTC
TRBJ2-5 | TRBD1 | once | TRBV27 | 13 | CASRAGGPETQYF | TGTGCCAGCAGGGCAGGGGGCCCGGAGACCCAGTACTTC
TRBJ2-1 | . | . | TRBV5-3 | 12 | CARSFPREKQFF | TGTGCCAGAAGCTTTCCCCGGGAGAAGCAGTTCTTC
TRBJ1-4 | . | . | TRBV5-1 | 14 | CASSSQGTNEKLFF | TGCGCCAGCAGCTCCCAGGGAACTAATGAAAAACTGTTTTTT
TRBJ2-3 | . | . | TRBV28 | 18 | CASSSVGVSKRGTDTQYF | TGTGCCAGCAGCTCCGTCGGGGTGTCCAAGCGGGGCACAGATACGCAGTATTTT
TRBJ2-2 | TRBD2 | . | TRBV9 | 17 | CASSPLSGGPNTGELFF | TGTGCCAGCAGCCCCTTGAGCGGGGGACCTAACACCGGGGAGCTGTTTTTT
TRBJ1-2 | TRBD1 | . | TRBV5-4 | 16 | CASSSKDRERTGGYTF | TGTGCCAGCAGCTCAAAGGACAGGGAGAGAACAGGCGGCTACACCTTC
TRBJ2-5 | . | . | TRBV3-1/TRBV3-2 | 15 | CASSRGVREQETQYF | TGTGCCAGCAGCCGGGGGGTCAGGGAGCAGGAGACCCAGTACTTC
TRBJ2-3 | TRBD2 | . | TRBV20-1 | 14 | CSASFSGGTDTQYF | TGCAGTGCTAGTTTTAGCGGGGGCACAGATACGCAGTATTTT
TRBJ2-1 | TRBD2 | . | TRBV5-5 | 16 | CASLIRASGGAGEQFF | TGTGCCAGCCTTATCAGGGCTAGCGGGGGGGCCGGTGAGCAGTTCTTC
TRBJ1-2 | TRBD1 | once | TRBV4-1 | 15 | CASSRPLGTERGYTF | TGCGCCAGCAGCCGACCTCTCGGGACAGAGCGGGGCTACACCTTC
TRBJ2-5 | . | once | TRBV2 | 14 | CASSGLQAQETQYF | TGTGCCAGCAGTGGATTGCAGGCCCAAGAGACCCAGTACTTC
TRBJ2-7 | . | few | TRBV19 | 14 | CASSLGQTTYEQYF | TGTGCCAGTAGTCTCGGACAGACTACCTACGAGCAGTACTTC
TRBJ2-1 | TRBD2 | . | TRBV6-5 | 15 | CASSYSPGLGNEQFF | TGTGCCAGCAGTTACTCCCCGGGACTAGGGAATGAGCAGTTCTTC
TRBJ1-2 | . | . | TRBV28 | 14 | CASSAQQVGYGYTF | TGTGCCAGCAGTGCACAACAGGTGGGGTATGGCTACACCTTC
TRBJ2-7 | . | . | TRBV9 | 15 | CASSVVPGSRYEQYF | TGTGCCAGCAGCGTAGTTCCGGGGTCGAGGTACGAGCAGTACTTC
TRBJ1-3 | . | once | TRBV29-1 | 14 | CSVEKGDSGNTIYF | TGCAGCGTAGAAAAGGGGGACTCTGGAAACACCATATATTTT
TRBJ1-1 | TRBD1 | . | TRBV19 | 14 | CASSPTTGVGKRFF | TGTGCCAGTAGCCCTACCACAGGGGTGGGGAAGCGTTTCTTT
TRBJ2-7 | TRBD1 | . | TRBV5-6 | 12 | CASSRTGFEQYF | TGTGCCAGCAGCAGGACAGGGTTTGAGCAGTACTTC
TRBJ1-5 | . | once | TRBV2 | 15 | CASSEVRSYNQPQHF | TGTGCCAGCAGTGAGGTTCGGAGTTACAATCAGCCCCAGCATTTT
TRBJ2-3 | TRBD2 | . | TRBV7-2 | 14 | CASSYSGGTDTQYF | TGTGCCAGCAGCTATAGCGGGGGCACAGATACGCAGTATTTT
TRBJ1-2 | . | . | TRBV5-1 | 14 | CASSLESGNYGYTF | TGCGCCAGCAGCTTGGAATCCGGGAACTATGGCTACACCTTC
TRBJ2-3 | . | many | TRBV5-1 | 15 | CASSPEGDGTDTQYF | TGCGCCAGCAGCCCCGAGGGGGACGGCACAGATACGCAGTATTTT
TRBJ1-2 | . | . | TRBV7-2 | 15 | CASSPRLVANYGYTF | TGTGCCAGCAGCCCAAGACTCGTAGCTAACTATGGCTACACCTTC
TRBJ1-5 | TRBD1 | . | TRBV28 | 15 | CASITGTEFNQPQHF | TGTGCCAGCATTACCGGGACAGAGTTTAATCAGCCCCAGCATTTT
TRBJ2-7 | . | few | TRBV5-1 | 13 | CASSLVGASEQYF | TGCGCCAGCAGCTTGGTAGGGGCGAGCGAGCAGTACTTC
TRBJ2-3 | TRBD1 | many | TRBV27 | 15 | CASSPRQGNTDTQYF | TGTGCCAGCAGTCCCCGACAGGGCAACACAGATACGCAGTATTTT
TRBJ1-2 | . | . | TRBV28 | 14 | CASSLAGPPYGYTF | TGTGCCAGCAGTTTGGCAGGGCCCCCCTATGGCTACACCTTC
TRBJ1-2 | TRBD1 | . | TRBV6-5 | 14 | CASSYQGADYGYTF | TGTGCCAGCAGTTACCAGGGGGCGGACTATGGCTACACCTTC
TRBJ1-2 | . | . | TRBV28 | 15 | CASSLESSANYGYTF | TGTGCCAGCAGTTTAGAATCCTCAGCGAACTATGGCTACACCTTC
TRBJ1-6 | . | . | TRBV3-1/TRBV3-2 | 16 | CASSQDLGGAYSPLHF | TGTGCCAGCAGCCAAGATCTGGGAGGGGCCTATTCACCCCTCCACTTT
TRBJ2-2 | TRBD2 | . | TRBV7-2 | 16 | CASSLMTSGYTGELFF | TGTGCCAGCAGCTTGATGACTAGCGGATACACCGGGGAGCTGTTTTTT
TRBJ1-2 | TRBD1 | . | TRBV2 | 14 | CASSDERGLRGYTF | TGTGCCAGCAGTGATGAAAGGGGGCTAAGGGGCTACACCTTC
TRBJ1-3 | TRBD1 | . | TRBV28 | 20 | CASSLSVGQGLVSAGNTIYF | TGTGCCAGCAGTTTATCGGTCGGACAGGGCTTGGTTAGTGCTGGAAACACCATATATTTT
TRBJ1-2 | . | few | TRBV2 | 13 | CASSQGQAYGYTF | TGTGCCAGCAGCCAGGGACAAGCTTATGGCTACACCTTC
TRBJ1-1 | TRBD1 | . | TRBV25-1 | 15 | CASSEGQGYNTEAFF | TGTGCCAGCAGTGAGGGACAGGGATACAACACTGAAGCTTTCTTT
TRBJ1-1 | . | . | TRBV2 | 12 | CASEISNTEAFF | TGTGCCAGCGAGATCTCGAACACTGAAGCTTTCTTT
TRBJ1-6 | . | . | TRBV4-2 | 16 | CASSQGAGDYNSPLHF | TGTGCCAGCAGCCAAGGTGCAGGGGACTATAATTCACCCCTCCACTTT